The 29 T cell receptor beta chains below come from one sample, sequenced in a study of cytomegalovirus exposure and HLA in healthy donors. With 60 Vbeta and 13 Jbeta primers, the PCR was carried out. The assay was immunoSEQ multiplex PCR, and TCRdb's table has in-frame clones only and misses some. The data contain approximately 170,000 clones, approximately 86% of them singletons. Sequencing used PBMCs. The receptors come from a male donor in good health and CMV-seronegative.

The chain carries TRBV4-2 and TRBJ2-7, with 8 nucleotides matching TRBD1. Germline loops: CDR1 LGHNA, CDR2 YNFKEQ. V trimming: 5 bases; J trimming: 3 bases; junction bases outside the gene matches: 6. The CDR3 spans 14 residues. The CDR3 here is CASSSGTGVYEQYF. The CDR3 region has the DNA TGTGCCAGCAGCTCCGGGACAGGTGTCTACGAGCAGTACTTC.

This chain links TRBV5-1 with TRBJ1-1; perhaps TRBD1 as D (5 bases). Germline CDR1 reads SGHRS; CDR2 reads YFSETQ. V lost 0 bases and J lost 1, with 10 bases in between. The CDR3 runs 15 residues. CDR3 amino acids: CASSLEGFSNTEAFF. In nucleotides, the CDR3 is TGCGCCAGCAGCTTGGAGGGGTTTTCGAACACTGAAGCTTTCTTT.

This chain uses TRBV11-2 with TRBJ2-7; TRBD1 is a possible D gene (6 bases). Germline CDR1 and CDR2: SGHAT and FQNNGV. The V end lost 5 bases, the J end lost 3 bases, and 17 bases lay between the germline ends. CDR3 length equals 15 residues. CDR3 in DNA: TGTGCCAGCAGCCCAGCCTGGCGGACAGTCTACGAGCAGTACTTC. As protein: CASSPAWRTVYEQYF.

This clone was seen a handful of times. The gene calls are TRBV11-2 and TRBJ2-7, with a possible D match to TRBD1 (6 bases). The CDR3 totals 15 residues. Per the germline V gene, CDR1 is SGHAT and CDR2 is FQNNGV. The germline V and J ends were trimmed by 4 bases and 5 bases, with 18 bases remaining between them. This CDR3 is CASSSETGPWNEQYF. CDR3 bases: TGTGCCAGCAGCTCCGAGACAGGCCCCTGGAACGAGCAGTACTTC.

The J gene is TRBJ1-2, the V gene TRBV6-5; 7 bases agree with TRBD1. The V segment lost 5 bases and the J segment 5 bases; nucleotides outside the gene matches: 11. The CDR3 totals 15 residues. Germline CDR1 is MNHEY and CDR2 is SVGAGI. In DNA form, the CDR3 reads TGTGCCAGCAGTCGATTCCGGGACAGCAGATATGGCTACACCTTC. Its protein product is CASSRFRDSRYGYTF.

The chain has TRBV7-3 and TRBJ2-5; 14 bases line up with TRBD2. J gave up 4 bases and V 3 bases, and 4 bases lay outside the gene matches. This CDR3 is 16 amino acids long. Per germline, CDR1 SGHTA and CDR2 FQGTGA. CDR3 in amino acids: CASSFTGLAGGETQYF. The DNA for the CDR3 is TGTGCCAGCAGCTTCACCGGACTAGCGGGAGGAGAGACCCAGTACTTC. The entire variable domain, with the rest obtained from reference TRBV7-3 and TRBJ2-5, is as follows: GAGVSQTPSNKVTEKGKYVELRCDPISGHTALYWYRQSLGQGPEFLIYFQGTGAADDSGLPNDRFFAVRPEGSVSTLKIQRTERGDSAVYLCASSFTGLAGGETQYFGPGTRLLVL.

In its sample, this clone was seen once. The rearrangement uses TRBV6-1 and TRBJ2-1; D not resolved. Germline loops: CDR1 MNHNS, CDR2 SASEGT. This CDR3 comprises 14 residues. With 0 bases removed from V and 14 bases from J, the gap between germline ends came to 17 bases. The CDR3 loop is CASSEAEASSRKFF. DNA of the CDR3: TGTGCCAGCAGTGAAGCTGAGGCGTCGAGTCGAAAGTTCTTC.

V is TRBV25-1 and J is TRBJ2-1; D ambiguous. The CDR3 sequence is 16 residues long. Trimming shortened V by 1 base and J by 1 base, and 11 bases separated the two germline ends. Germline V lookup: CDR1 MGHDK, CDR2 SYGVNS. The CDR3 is CASSELNTLSYNEQFF. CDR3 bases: TGTGCCAGCAGTGAATTGAACACACTATCCTACAATGAGCAGTTCTTC.

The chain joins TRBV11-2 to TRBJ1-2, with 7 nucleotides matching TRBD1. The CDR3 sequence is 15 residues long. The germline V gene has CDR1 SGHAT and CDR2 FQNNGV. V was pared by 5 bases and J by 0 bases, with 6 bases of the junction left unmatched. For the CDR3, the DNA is TGTGCCAGCAGCCTCGGGACAGCTCCTAACTATGGCTACACCTTC. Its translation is CASSLGTAPNYGYTF.

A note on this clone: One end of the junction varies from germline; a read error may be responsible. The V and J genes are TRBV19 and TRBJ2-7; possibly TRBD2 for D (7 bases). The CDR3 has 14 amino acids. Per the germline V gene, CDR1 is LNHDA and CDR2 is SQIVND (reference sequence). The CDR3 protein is CTSSFTGGLYEQYF. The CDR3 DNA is TGTACCAGTAGTTTCACCGGGGGGCTGTACGAGCAGTACTTC. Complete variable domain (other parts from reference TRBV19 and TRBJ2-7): DGGITQSPKYLFRKEGQNVTLSCEQNLNHDAMYWYRQDPGQGLRLIYYSQIVNDFQKGDIAEGYSVSREKKESFPLTVTSAQKNPTAFYLCTSSFTGGLYEQYFGPGTRLTVT.

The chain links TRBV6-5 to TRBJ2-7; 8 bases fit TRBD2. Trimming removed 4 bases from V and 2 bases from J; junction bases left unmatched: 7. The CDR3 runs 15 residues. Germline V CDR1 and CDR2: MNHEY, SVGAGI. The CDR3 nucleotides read TGTGCCAGCAGTTCCGTGACTAGCGCCGCCTACGAGCAGTACTTC. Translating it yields CASSSVTSAAYEQYF.

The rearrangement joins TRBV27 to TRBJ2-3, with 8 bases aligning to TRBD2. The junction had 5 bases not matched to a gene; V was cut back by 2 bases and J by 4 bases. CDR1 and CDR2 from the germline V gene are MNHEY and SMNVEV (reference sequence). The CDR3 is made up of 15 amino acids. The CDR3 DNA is TGTGCCAGCAGTTTAGGCGGACTAGCTCCAGATACGCAGTATTTT. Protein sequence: CASSLGGLAPDTQYF.

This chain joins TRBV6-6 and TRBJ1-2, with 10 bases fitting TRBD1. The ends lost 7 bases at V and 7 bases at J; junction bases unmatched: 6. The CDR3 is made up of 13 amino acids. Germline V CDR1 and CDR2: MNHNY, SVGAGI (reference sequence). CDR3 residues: CASTPGQGGGYTF. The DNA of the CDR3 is TGTGCCAGCACCCCCGGACAGGGGGGTGGCTACACCTTC.

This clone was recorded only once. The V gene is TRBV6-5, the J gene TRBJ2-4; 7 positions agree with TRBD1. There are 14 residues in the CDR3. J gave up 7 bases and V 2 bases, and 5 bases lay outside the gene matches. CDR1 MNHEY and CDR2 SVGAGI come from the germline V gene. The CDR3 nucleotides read TGTGCCAGCAGTTACGACAGGGTATCTAACATTCAGTACTTC. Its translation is CASSYDRVSNIQYF.

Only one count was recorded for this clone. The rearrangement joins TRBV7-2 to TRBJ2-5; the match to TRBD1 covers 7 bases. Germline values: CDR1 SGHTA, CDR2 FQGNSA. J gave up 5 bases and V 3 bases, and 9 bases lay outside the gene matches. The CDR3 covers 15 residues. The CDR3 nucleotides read TGTGCCAGCAGCTTCACAGGGGCCAGGGTTGAGACCCAGTACTTC. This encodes CASSFTGARVETQYF.

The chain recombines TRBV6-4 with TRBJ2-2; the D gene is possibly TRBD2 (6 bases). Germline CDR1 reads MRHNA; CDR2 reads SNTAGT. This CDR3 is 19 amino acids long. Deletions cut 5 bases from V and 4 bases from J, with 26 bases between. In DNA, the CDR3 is TGTGCCAGCAGTACCAACGGGGCTTTTGCGGGACGAAGCACCGGGGAGCTGTTTTTT. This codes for CASSTNGAFAGRSTGELFF.

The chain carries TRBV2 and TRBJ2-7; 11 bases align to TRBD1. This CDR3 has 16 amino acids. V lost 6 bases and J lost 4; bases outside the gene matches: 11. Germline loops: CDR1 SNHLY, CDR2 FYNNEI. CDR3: CASRVGYRDRGYEQYF. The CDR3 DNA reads TGTGCCAGCAGGGTGGGATACCGGGACAGGGGGTACGAGCAGTACTTC.

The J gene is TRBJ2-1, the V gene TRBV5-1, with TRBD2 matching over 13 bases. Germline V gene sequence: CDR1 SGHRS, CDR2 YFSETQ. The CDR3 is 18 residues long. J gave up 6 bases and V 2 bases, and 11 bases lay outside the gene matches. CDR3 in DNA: TGCGCCAGCAGCTTTGACTGGACTAGCGGGAGTCTCCGCAATGAGCAGTTCTTC. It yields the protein CASSFDWTSGSLRNEQFF.

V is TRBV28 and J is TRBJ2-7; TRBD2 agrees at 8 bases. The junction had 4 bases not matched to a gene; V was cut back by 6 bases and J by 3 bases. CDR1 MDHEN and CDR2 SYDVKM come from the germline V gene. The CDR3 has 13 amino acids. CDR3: CASSGGEGYEQYF. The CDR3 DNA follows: TGTGCCAGCAGCGGGGGGGAGGGCTACGAGCAGTACTTC.

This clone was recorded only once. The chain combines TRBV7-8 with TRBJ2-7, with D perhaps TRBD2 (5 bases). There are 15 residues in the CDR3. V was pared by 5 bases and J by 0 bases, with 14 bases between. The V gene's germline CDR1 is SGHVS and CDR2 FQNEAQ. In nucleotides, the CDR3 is TGTGCCAGCAGCCTAATGACTCGGGGCTCCTACGAGCAGTACTTC. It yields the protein CASSLMTRGSYEQYF.

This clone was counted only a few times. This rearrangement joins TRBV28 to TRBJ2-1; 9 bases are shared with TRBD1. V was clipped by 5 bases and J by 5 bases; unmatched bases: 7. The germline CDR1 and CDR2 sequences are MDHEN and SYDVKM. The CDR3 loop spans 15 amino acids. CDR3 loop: CASSDLGTGNNEQFF. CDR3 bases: TGTGCCAGCAGTGATCTGGGGACAGGGAACAATGAGCAGTTCTTC. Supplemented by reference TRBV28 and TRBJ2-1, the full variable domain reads DVKVTQSSRYLVKRTGEKVFLECVQDMDHENMFWYRQDPGLGLRLIYFSYDVKMKEKGDIPEGYSVSREKKERFSLILESASTNQTSMYLCASSDLGTGNNEQFFGPGTRLTVL.

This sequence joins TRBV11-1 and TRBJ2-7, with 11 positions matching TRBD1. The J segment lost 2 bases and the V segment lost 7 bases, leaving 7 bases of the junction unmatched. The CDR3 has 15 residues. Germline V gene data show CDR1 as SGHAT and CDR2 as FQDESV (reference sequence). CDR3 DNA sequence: TGTGCCAGCAAAAGAGGGACAGGGGGGACCTACGAGCAGTACTTC. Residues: CASKRGTGGTYEQYF.

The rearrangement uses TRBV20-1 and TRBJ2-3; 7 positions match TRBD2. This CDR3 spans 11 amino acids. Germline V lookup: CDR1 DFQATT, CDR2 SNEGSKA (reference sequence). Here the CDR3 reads CSSGAADTQYF. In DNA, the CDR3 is TGCAGCAGCGGGGCCGCAGATACGCAGTATTTT.

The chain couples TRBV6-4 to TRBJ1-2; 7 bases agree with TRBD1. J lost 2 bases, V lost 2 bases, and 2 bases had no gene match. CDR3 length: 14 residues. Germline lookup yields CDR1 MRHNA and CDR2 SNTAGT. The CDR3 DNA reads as TGTGCCAGCAGTGACGGCAGGGGGAACTATGGCTACACCTTC. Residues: CASSDGRGNYGYTF.

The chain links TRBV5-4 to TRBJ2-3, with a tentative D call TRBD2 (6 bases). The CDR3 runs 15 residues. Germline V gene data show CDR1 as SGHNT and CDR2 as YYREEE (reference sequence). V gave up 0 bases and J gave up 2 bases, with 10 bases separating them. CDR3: CASSLGLGDTDTQYF. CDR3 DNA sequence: TGTGCCAGCAGCTTGGGACTAGGGGACACAGATACGCAGTATTTT.

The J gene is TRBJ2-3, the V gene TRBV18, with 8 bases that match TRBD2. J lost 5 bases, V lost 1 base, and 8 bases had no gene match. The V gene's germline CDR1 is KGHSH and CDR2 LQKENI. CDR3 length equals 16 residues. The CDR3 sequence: CASSPQHGTSVDTQYF. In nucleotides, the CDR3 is TGTGCCAGCTCACCACAGCACGGGACTAGTGTAGATACGCAGTATTTT.

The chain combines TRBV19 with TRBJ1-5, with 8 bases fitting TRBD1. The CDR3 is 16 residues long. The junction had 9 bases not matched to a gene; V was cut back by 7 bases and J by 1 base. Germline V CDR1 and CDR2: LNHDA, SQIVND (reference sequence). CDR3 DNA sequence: TGTGCCAGTACCACAGGGGGAGGACCAAGCAATCAGCCCCAGCATTTT. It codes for CASTTGGGPSNQPQHF.

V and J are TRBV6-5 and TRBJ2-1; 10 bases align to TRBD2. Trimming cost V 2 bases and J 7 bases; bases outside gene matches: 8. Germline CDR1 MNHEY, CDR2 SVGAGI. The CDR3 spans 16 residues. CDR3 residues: CASSYDTSGELNEQFF. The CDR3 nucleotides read TGTGCCAGCAGTTACGACACTAGCGGGGAACTTAATGAGCAGTTCTTC.

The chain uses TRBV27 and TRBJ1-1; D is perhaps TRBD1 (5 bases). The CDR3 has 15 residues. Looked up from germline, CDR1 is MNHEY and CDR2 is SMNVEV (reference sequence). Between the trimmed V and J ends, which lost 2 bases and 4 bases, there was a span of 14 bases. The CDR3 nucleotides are TGTGCCAGCAGTTTAGGGTGGGGGGGGGTCACTGAAGCTTTCTTT. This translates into CASSLGWGGVTEAFF.